The sequence of this TCR beta chain was determined in a study of CD8 T cells in ankylosing spondylitis. General study findings and limits: Enrichment of disease-linked clones was reportedly significant in matched ankylosing spondylitis synovial fluid. Apparently characteristic of ankylosing spondylitis blood was a TCR beta motif (roughly eight highly homologous variants). Relatively scarce in peripheral blood, disease-linked clones were CD8+.

The CDR3 has 15 amino acids. Losses at the gene ends were 6 bases for V and 7 bases for J; bases not matched to a gene: 8. Per germline, CDR1 SGHDN and CDR2 FVKESK. About this clonotype: The antigen is undetermined.

Quantitative 5'-RACE was performed with molecular barcodes, and it yielded the TCR beta libraries. TCRdb reprocessed the 5' RACE reads with MiXCR, giving one entry per CDR3 protein. The sample includes around 770,000 distinct CDR3 sequences, roughly 19% of them seen just once. The sequenced sample was blood, either unsorted or a sorted T cell fraction (not recorded which). The origin of this receptor is a male donor with ankylosing spondylitis. The chain couples TRBV14 to TRBJ2-3; 12 bases line up with TRBD2. For the CDR3, the DNA is TGTGCCAGCAGACTCTCTAGCGGGGGGGCCCATACGCAGTATTTT. It translates to CASRLSSGGAHTQYF.